The 14 T cell receptor beta chains listed next were all sequenced from one sample in a study of graft-versus-host responses after intestinal transplantation (dated by TCRdb to the early 2020s). Sample time point, as interpreted from the label and publication: cells obtained before transplantation from donor or recipient. These receptors' antigens are unknown. The receptor library was made with the immunoSEQ multiplex PCR assay. This is the immuneACCESS table as TCRdb keeps it, with only in-frame sequences that have V and J called. A part of the clones is gone; compared with another copy, unresolved V genes explain less than half, and the rest is unexplained. For this sample there are about 59,000 clones; 90% to 95% appear just once. The ten largest clones capture about 0.4% of the sample. Source: unstimulated CD4+ T cells sorted from spleen or lymph node cells, taken before transplant. The receptors originated from a human donor who was the organ donor for an intestinal transplant.

The chain combines TRBV7-8 with TRBJ2-1; D uncertain. The ends were cut back, 4 bases at V and 4 bases at J, with 8 bases in the middle. Per the germline V gene, CDR1 is SGHVS and CDR2 is FQNEAQ. The CDR3 length is 13 residues. The CDR3, as DNA: TGTGCCAGCAGCTCCGGTGCGTACAATGAGCAGTTCTTC. Encoded protein: CASSSGAYNEQFF.

J is TRBJ1-1 and V is TRBV4-1; D possibly corresponds to TRBD1 (5 bases). V was clipped by 4 bases and J by 2 bases, with 11 bases between them. Looked up from germline, CDR1 is MGHRA and CDR2 is YSYEKL. The CDR3 is 14 residues long. The DNA for the CDR3 is TGCGCCAGCAGCCGGGGGGAGGGAAACACTGAAGCTTTCTTT. Translated: CASSRGEGNTEAFF.

The V call is TRBV6-5, the J call TRBJ1-3; D gene unclear. V lost 10 bases, J lost 2 bases, and 12 bases lay in between. CDR3 length: 13 amino acids. Germline V gives CDR1 MNHEY, CDR2 SVGAGI. The CDR3 nucleotides are TGTGCCACCAGCCGGACCACTGGAAACACCATATATTTT. This translates into CATSRTTGNTIYF.

The chain joins TRBV19 to TRBJ1-5, with unresolved D. V lost 3 bases and J lost 5, with 8 bases in between. The CDR3 sequence is 13 residues long. Germline values: CDR1 LNHDA, CDR2 SQIVND (reference sequence). In DNA form, the CDR3 reads TGTGCCAGTAGTATGAGTATCGATCAGCCCCAGCATTTT. This codes for CASSMSIDQPQHF.

The V call is TRBV10-3, the J call TRBJ1-2; D gene unclear. Deletions cut 2 bases from V and 7 bases from J, with 17 bases between. There are 15 residues in the CDR3. Germline lookup yields CDR1 ENHRY and CDR2 SYGVKD. CDR3 in DNA: TGTGCCATCAGTGAGGGTTGGGTCAGGACTAGTGGCTACACCTTC. Translating gives CAISEGWVRTSGYTF.

This clone was detected only once. The rearrangement links TRBV7-8 to TRBJ1-2; 8 bases fit TRBD1. The V gene's germline CDR1 is SGHVS and CDR2 FQNEAQ. This CDR3 is 16 amino acids long. V lost 11 bases and J lost 5; bases outside the gene matches: 19. Written as DNA, the CDR3 is TGTGCCGTAAGGACAGGGTTAGACCCTGATAGGTATGGCTACACCTTC. Translating gives CAVRTGLDPDRYGYTF. The variable domain in full, completed from reference TRBV7-8 and TRBJ1-2, reads GAGVSQSPRYKVAKRGQDVALRCDPISGHVSLFWYQQALGQGPEFLTYFQNEAQLDKSGLPSDRFFAERPEGSVSTLKIQRTQQEDSAVYLCAVRTGLDPDRYGYTFGSGTRLTVV.

The genes are TRBV10-1 and TRBJ2-7; D unresolved. The CDR3 runs to 10 residues. Between the trimmed V and J ends, which lost 8 bases and 5 bases, there was a span of 7 bases. Germline V lookup: CDR1 WNHNN, CDR2 SYGVQD (reference sequence). In DNA form, the CDR3 reads TGCGCCAGCCTTTTGGACGAGCAGTACTTC. It is translated as CASLLDEQYF.

This chain uses TRBV6-5 with TRBJ2-7; D possibly matches TRBD1 or TRBD2 (5 bases each). The length of the CDR3 is 15 residues. CDR1 MNHEY and CDR2 SVGAGI come from the germline V gene. V was clipped by 5 bases and J by 3 bases, with 17 bases between them. CDR3: CASSTSGTHGYEQYF. DNA of the CDR3: TGTGCCAGCAGTACGTCCGGGACCCACGGCTACGAGCAGTACTTC.

The J gene is TRBJ1-6, the V gene TRBV19; D remains unclear. The CDR3 loop spans 13 amino acids. Deletions cut 9 bases from V and 7 bases from J, with 13 bases between. Germline-derived CDR1 and CDR2 are LNHDA and SQIVND (reference sequence). This chain's CDR3 is CASRGSSNSPLHF. In DNA form, the CDR3 reads TGTGCCAGCAGAGGTAGCTCCAATTCACCCCTCCACTTT.

This clone came up once. V usage is TRBV15 and J usage is TRBJ2-7; TRBD2 might be the D (6 bases). CDR1 and CDR2 (germline): LNHNV, YYDKDF (reference sequence). Trimming removed 0 bases from V and 1 base from J, with 10 bases in between. This CDR3 region has 15 residues. CDR3 loop: CATSREGGVSYEQYF. The DNA for the CDR3 is TGTGCCACCAGCAGAGAAGGCGGGGTTTCCTACGAGCAGTACTTC.

V is TRBV9 and J is TRBJ2-5; a possible D gene is TRBD2 (5 bases). V gave up 0 bases and J gave up 6 bases, with 12 bases separating them. The CDR3 totals 14 residues. Germline V CDR1 and CDR2: SGDLS, YYNGEE. The CDR3 protein is CASSVGLAGQTQYF. The CDR3 DNA follows: TGTGCCAGCAGCGTAGGGCTAGCTGGTCAGACCCAGTACTTC. Complete variable domain (other parts from reference TRBV9 and TRBJ2-5): DSGVTQTPKHLITATGQRVTLRCSPRSGDLSVYWYQQSLDQGLQFLIQYYNGEERAKGNILERFSAQQFPDLHSELNLSSLELGDSALYFCASSVGLAGQTQYFGPGTRLLVL.

The CDR3 loop reads CASSKGLGANGYTF. In DNA, the CDR3 is TGTGCCAGCAGCAAAGGCCTGGGGGCCAATGGCTACACCTTC. The V call is TRBV21-1, the J call TRBJ1-2; TRBD1 reflects the table's D call only, with no check against the DNA. TRBV21-1 is described as a pseudogene. CDR3 length: 14 amino acids.

This chain uses TRBV7-9 with TRBJ2-7; TRBD2 might be the D (5 bases). Germline V gene sequence: CDR1 SEHNR, CDR2 FQNEAQ (reference sequence). The CDR3 consists of 14 residues. Trimming left V 5 bases short and J 2 bases short, with 13 bases between. The CDR3 loop is CASSPLGLTYEQYF. The CDR3 nucleotides are TGTGCCAGCAGCCCCCTCGGACTCACCTACGAGCAGTACTTC.

This chain uses TRBV19 with TRBJ1-6, with D uncertain. The V end was cut by 5 bases, the J end by 0 bases, with 14 bases between. Germline CDR1 reads LNHDA; CDR2 reads SQIVND (reference sequence). This CDR3 spans 17 amino acids. The CDR3 reads CASSFANLGSYNSPLHF. For the CDR3, the DNA is TGTGCCAGTAGTTTCGCAAACTTGGGCTCCTATAATTCACCCCTCCACTTT.